This T cell receptor beta chain was sequenced during a study of Tregs in tolerant kidney transplant recipients. The CDR3 runs 13 residues. The V end was cut by 2 bases, the J end by 4 bases, with 8 bases between. In germline, CDR1 is MNHEY, CDR2 SVGAGI. Clones were read by immunoSEQ multiplex PCR, and TCRdb kept only the in-frame ones, dropping some. Among 75,000 to 95,000 clones, around 90% were seen once, and the ten largest hold 4.7%. Unstimulated Tregs (CD4+CD25+CD127-) and CD4+CD25- non-Tregs were sorted from PBMCs. The clonotype was recovered from a human donor in good health. J is TRBJ1-2 and V is TRBV6-5; possibly TRBD1 for D (6 bases). The specimen sequenced was CD8+ T cells from blood. The CDR3 DNA is TGTGCCAGCAGTTACGGAGGGGGCTATGGCTACACCTTC. Translated: CASSYGGGYGYTF.